The clone carrying this TCR beta chain was recorded at least ten times. The data were taken from a study of human T cells and chemical hapten exposure. In the study overall: Patch testing placed 0.01% DPC on the upper back, with readings at 6 days.

TCRdb passed the RACE reads through MiXCR, listing each CDR3 protein once. In the table there are about 120,000 distinct CDR3 sequences, 9% to 14% of which are singletons. With 7 bases removed from V and 5 bases from J, the gap between germline ends came to 17 bases. The CDR3 has 14 residues. This sample's time point: patch test 1, 2 weeks after DPC sensitization. Indicated treatment: therapeutic diphenylcyclopropenone sensitization with weekly scalp DPC. The rearrangement links TRBV12-3 or TRBV12-4 to TRBJ1-1; D might be TRBD1 (5 bases). The receptor was derived from a woman in her fifties or sixties with alopecia areata. Some clones in this sample may be carry-over from other donors' samples. Material: whole blood, obtained in connection with sensitization to the hapten diphenylcyclopropenone (DPC). CDR3 in amino acids: CASILGVKGTEAFF. The CDR3 DNA follows: TGTGCCAGCATCCTGGGGGTTAAGGGTACTGAAGCTTTCTTT.